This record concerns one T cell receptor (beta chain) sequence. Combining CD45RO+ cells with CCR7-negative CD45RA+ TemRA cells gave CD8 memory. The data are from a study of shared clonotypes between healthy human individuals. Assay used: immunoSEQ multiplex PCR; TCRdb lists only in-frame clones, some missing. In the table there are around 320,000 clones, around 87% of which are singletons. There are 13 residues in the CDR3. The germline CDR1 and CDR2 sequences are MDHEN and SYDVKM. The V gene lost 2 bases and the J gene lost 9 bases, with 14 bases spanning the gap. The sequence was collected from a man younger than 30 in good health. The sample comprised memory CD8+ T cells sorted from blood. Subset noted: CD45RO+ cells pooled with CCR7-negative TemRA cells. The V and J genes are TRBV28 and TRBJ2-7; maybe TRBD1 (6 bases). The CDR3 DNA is TGTGCCAGCAGTTTAGCGGACAGTGGGCGGCAGTACTTC. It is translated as CASSLADSGRQYF.